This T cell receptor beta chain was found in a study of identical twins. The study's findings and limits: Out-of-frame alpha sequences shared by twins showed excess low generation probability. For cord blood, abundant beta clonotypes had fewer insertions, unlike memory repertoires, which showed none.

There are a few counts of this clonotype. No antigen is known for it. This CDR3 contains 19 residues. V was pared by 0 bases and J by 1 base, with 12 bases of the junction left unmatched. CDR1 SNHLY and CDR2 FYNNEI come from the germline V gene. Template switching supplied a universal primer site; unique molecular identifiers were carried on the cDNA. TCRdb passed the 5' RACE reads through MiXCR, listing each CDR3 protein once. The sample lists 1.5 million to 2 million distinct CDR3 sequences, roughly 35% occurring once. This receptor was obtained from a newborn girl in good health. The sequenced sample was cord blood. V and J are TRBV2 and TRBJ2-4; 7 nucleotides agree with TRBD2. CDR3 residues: CASSEAMGGGSMAKNIQYF. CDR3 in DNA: TGTGCCAGCAGTGAAGCGATGGGGGGGGGTTCCATGGCCAAAAACATTCAGTACTTC.